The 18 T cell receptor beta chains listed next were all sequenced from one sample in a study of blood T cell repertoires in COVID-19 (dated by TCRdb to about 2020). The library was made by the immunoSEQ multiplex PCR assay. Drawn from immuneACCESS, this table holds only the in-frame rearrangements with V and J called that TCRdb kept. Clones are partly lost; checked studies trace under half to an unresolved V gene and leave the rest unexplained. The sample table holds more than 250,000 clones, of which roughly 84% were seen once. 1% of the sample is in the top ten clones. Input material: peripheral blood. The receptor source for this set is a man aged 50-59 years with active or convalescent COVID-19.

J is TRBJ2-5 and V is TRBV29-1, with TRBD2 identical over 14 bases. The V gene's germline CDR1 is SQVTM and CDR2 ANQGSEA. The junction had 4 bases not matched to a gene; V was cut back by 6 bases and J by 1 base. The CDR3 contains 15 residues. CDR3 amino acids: CSVSGLAGVQETQYF. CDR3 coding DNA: TGCAGCGTATCGGGACTAGCGGGAGTCCAAGAGACCCAGTACTTC.

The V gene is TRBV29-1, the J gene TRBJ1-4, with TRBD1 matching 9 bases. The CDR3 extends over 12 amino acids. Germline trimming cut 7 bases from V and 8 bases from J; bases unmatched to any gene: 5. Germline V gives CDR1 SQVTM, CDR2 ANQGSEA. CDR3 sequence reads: CSARTGEEKLFF. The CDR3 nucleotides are TGCAGCGCTCGGACAGGGGAGGAAAAACTGTTTTTT.

This chain's CDR3 is CASSYRALDRGRNEKLFF. For the CDR3, the DNA is TGTGCCAGTAGTTATCGAGCCCTGGACAGGGGGCGGAATGAAAAACTGTTTTTT. This chain joins TRBV19 and TRBJ1-4; 11 nucleotides line up with TRBD1. The germline gives CDR1 LNHDA, CDR2 SQIVND (reference sequence). This CDR3 has 18 residues. J was trimmed by 5 bases and V by 5 bases; bases with no gene match: 13.

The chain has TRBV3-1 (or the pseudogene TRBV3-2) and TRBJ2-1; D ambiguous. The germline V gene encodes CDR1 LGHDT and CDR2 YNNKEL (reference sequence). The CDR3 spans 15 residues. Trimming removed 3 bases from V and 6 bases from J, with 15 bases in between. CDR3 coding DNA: TGTGCCAGCAGCCAGTCCGACTCGCACCCCAATGAGCAGTTCTTC. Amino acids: CASSQSDSHPNEQFF.

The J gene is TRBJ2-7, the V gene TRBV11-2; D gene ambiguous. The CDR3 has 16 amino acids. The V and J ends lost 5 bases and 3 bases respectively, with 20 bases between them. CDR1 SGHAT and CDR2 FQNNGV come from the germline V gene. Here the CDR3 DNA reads TGTGCCAGCAGCCAAGAGCCATCTGTTCGCGGCTACGAGCAGTACTTC. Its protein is CASSQEPSVRGYEQYF.

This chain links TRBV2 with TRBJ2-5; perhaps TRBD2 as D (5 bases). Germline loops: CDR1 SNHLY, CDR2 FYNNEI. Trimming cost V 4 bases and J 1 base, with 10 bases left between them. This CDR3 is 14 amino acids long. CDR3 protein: CASSVAGTQETQYF. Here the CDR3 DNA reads TGTGCCAGCAGTGTGGCGGGCACCCAAGAGACCCAGTACTTC.

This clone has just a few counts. The DNA for the CDR3 is TGTGCCAGTAGACTCAGGACAGACATGAACACTGAAGCTTTCTTT. Its translation: CASRLRTDMNTEAFF. The rearrangement links TRBV6-6 to TRBJ1-1; tentatively, D is TRBD1 (6 bases). The germline V and J ends were trimmed by 9 bases and 0 bases, with 17 bases remaining between them. Germline V gene data show CDR1 as MNHNY and CDR2 as SVGAGI (reference sequence). The CDR3 runs to 15 residues.

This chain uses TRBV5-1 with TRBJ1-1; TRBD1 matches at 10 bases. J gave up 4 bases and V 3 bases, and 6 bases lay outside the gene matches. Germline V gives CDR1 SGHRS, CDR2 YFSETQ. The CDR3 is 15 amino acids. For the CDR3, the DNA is TGCGCCAGCAGCTACTGGGACAGGGGACCCACTGAAGCTTTCTTT. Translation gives CASSYWDRGPTEAFF.

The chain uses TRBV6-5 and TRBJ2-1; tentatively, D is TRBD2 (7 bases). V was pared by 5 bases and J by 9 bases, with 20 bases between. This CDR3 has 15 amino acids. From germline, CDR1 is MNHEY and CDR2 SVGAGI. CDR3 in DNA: TGTGCCAGCAGTCTAGGCGAGGGGGGGCCGATTGAGCAGTTCTTC. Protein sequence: CASSLGEGGPIEQFF.

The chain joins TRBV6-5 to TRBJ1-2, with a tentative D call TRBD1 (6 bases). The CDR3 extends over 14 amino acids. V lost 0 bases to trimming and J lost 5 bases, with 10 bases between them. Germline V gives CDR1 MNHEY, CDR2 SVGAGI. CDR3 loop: CASSYSGHIYGYTF. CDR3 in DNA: TGTGCCAGCAGTTACTCGGGACACATTTATGGCTACACCTTC.

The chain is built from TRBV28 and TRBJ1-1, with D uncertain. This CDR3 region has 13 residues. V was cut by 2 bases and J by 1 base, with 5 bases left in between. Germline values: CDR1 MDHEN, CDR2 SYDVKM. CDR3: CASSLNKNTEAFF. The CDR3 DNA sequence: TGTGCCAGCAGTTTAAACAAGAACACTGAAGCTTTCTTT.

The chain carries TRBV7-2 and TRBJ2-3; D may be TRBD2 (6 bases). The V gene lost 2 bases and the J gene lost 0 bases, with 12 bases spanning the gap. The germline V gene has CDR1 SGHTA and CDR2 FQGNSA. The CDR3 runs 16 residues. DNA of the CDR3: TGTGCCAGCAGCTTAAGGGTTAGCGGTAGCACAGATACGCAGTATTTT. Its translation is CASSLRVSGSTDTQYF.

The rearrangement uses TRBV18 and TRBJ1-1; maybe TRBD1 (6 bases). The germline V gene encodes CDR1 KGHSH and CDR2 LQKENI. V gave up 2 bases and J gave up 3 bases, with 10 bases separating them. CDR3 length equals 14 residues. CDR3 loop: CASSPTGWDTEAFF. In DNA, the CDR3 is TGTGCCAGCTCACCAACAGGGTGGGACACTGAAGCTTTCTTT.

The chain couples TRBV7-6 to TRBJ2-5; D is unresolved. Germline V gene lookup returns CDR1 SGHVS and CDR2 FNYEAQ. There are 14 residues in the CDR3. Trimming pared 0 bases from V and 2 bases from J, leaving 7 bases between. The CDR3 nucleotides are TGTGCCAGCAGCTTAGCGGTCGGGCAAGAGACCCAGTACTTC. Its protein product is CASSLAVGQETQYF.

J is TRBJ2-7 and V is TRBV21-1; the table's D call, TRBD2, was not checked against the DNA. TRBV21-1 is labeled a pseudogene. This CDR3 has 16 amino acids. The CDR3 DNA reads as TGTGCCAGCAGCAAAAACGGCGGGGGGCTTCTTTACGAGCAGTACTTC. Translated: CASSKNGGGLLYEQYF.

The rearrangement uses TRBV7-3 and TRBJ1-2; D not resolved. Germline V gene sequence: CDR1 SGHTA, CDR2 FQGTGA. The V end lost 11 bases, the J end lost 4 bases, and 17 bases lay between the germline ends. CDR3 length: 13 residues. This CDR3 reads CAALSNTGYGYTF. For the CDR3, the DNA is TGTGCCGCGCTGTCCAACACGGGCTATGGCTACACCTTC.

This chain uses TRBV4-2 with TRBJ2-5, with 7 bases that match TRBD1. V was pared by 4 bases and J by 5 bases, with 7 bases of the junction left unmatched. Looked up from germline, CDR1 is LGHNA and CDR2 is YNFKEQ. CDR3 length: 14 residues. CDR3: CASSLSTGQETQYF. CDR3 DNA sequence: TGTGCCAGCAGCCTCTCGACAGGGCAGGAGACCCAGTACTTC.

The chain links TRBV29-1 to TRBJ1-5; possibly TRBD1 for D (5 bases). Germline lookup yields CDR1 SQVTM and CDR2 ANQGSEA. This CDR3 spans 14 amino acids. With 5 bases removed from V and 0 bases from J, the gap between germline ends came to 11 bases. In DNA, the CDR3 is TGCAGCGTTACCCCGACAGATAGCAATCAGCCCCAGCATTTT. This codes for CSVTPTDSNQPQHF.